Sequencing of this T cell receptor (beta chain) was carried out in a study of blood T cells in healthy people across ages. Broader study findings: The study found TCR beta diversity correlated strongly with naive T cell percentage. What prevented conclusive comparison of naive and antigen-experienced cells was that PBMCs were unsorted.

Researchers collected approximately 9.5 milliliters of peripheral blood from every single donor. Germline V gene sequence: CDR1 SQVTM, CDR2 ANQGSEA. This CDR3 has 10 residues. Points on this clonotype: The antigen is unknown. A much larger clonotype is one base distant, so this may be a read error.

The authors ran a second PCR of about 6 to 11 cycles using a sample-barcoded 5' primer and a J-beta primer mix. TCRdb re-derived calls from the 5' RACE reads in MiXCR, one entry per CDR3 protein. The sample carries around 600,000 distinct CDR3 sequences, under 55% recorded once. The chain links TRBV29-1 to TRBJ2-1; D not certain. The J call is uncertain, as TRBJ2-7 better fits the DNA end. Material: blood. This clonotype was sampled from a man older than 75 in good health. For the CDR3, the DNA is TGCAGCGTTCCTACCAATGAGCAGTACTTC. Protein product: CSVPTNEQYF.